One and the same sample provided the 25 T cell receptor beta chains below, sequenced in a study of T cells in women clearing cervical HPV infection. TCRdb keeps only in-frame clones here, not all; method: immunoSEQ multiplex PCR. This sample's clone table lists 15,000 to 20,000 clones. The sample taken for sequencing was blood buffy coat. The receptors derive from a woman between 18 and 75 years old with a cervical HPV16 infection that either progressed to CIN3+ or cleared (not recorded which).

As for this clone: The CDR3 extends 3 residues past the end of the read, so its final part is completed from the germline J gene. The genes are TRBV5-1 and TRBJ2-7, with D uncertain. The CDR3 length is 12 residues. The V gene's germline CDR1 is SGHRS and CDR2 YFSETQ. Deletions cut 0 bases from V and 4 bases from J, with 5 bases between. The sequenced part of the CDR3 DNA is TGCGCCAGCAGCTTGGATCATTACGAG. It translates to CASSLDHYE. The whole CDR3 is CASSLDHYEQYF.

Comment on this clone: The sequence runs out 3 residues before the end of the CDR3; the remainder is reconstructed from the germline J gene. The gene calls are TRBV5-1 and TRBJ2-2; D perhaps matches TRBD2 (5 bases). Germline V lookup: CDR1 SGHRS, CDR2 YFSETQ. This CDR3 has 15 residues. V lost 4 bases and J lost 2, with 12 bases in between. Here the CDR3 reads CASSPRTGNTGELFF. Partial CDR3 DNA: TGCGCCAGCAGCCCCCGGACTGGCAACACCGGGGAG.

Partial CDR3 DNA: TGTGCCAGCAGTGACAGGGCCTCTTCTGGAAACACC. Protein product: CASSDRASSGNT. The whole CDR3 is CASSDRASSGNTIYF. This chain uses TRBV2 with TRBJ1-3; D might be TRBD1 (5 bases). Read coverage stops 3 residues before the CDR3 terminus; the germline J gene supplies the remainder. The CDR3 contains 15 residues. Per germline, CDR1 SNHLY and CDR2 FYNNEI. V lost 3 bases, J lost 1 base, and 10 bases lay in between.

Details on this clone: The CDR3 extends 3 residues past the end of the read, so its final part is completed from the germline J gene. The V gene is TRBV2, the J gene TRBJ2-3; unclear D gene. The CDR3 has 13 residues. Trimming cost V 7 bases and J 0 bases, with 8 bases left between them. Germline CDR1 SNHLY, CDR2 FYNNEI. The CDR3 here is CASKPTSTDTQYF. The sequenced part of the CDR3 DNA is TGTGCCAGCAAGCCGACTAGCACAGATACG. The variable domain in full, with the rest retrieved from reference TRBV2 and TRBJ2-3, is EPEVTQTPSHQVTQMGQEVILRCVPISNHLYFYWYRQILGQKVEFLVSFYNNEISEKSEIFDDQFSVERPDGSNFTLKIRSTKLEDSAMYFCASKPTSTDTQYFGPGTRLTVL.

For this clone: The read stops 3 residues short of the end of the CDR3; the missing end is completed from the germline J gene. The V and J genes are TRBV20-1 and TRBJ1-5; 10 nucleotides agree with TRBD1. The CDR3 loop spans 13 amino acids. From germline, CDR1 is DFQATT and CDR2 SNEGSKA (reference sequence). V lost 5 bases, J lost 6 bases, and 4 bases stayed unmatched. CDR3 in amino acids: CSARQGAGQPQHF. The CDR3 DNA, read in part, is TGCAGTGCTCGACAGGGGGCGGGTCAGCCC.

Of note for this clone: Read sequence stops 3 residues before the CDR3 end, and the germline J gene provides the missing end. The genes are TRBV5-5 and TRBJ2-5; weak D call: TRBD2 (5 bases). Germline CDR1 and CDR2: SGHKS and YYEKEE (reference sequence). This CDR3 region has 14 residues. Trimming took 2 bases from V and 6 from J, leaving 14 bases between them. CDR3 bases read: TGTGCCAGCAGCTTACACAACGACTACCAGACC. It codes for CASSLHNDYQT. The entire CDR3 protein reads CASSLHNDYQTQYF.

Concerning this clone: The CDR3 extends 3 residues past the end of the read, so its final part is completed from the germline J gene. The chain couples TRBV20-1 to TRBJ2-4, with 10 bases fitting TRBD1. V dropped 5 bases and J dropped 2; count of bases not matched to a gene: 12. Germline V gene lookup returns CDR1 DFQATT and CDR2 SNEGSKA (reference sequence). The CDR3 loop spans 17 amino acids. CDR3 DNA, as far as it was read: TGCAGTGCTCTGGGGGACAGGGGCCGTTTATCCAAAAACATT. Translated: CSALGDRGRLSKNI. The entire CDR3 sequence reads CSALGDRGRLSKNIQYF.

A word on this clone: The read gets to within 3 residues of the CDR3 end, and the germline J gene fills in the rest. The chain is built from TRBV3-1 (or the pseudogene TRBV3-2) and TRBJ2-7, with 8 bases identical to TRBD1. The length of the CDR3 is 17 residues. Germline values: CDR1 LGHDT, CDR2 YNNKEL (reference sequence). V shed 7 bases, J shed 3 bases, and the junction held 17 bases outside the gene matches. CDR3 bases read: TGTGCCAGCAAGCCCAATTTCCGGGACAGGAAAAACTACGAG. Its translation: CASKPNFRDRKNYE. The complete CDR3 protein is CASKPNFRDRKNYEQYF.

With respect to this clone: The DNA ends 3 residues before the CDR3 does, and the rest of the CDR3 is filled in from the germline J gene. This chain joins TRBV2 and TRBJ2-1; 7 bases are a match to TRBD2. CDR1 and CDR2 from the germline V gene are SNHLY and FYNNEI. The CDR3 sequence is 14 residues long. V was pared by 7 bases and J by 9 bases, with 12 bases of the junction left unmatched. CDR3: CASTNSGTTGEQFF. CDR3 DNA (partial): TGTGCCAGCACCAACTCCGGGACTACCGGTGAG.

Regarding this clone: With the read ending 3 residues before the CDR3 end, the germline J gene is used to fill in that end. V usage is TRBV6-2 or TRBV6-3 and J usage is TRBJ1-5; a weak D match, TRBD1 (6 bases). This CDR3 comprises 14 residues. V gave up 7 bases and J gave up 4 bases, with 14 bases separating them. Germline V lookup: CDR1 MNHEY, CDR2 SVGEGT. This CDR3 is CASKEGGINQPQHF. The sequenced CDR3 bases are TGTGCCAGCAAGGAGGGGGGGATAAATCAGCCC.

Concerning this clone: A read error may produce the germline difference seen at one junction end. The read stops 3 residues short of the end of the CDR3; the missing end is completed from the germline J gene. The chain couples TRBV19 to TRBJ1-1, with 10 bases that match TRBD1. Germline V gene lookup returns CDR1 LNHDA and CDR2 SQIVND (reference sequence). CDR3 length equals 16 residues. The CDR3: CAGSRSGTGEGTEAFF. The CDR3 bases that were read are TGTGCCGGTAGTCGATCCGGGACAGGGGAAGGCACTGAA.

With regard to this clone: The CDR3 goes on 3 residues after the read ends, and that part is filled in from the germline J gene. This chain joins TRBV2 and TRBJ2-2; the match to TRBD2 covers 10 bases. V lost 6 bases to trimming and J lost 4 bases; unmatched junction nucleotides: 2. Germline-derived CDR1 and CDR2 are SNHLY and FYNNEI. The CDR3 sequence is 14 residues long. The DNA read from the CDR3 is TGTGCCAGCAGGAGCGGGGGGGGCACCGGGGAG. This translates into CASRSGGGTGE. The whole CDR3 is CASRSGGGTGELFF.

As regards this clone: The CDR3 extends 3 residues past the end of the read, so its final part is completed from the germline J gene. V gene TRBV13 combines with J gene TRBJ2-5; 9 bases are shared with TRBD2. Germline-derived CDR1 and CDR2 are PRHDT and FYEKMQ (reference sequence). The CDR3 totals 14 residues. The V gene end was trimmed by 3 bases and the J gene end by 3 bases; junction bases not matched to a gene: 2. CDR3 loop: CASSLRGGEETQYF. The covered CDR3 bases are TGTGCCAGCAGCTTGCGGGGGGGGGAAGAGACC.

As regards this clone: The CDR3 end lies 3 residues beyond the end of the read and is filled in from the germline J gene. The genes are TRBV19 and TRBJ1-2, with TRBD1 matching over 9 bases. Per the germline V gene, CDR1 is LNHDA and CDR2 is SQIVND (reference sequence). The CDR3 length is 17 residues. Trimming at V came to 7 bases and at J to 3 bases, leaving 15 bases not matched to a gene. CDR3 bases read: TGTGCCAGTACCCCGAGGGGACAGGGCCCCTCTGACTATGGC. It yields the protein CASTPRGQGPSDYG. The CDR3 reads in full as CASTPRGQGPSDYGYTF.

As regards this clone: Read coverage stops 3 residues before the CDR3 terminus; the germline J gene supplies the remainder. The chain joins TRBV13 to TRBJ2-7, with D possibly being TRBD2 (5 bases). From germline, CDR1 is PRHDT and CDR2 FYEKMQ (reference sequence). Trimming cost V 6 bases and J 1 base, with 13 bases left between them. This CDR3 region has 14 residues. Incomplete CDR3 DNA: TGTGCCAGCAGTTTCCACGGGGAATCCTACGAG. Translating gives CASSFHGESYE. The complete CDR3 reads CASSFHGESYEQYF.

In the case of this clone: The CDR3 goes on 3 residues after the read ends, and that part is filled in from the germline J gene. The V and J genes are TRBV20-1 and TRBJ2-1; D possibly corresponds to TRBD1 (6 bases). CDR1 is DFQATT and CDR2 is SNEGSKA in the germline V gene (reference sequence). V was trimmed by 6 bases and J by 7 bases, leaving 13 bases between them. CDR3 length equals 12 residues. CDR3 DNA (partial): TGCAGTGCAACGGACAGAAGTAATGAG. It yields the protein CSATDRSNE. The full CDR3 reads CSATDRSNEQFF.

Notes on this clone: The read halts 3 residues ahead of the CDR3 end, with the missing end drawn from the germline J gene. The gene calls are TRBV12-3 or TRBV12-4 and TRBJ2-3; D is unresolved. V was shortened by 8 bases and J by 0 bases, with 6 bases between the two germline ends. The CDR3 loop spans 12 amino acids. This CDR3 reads CASGPSTDTQYF. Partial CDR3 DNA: TGTGCCAGCGGCCCTAGCACAGATACG.

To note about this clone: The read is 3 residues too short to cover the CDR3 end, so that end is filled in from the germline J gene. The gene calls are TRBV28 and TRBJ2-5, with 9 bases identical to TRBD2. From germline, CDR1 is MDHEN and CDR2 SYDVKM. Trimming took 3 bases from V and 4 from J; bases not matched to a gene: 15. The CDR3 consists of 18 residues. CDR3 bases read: TGTGCCAGCAGTTTGCTCCTAGCGGGGTCTAGCCCTCCAGAGACC. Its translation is CASSLLLAGSSPPET. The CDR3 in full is CASSLLLAGSSPPETQYF.

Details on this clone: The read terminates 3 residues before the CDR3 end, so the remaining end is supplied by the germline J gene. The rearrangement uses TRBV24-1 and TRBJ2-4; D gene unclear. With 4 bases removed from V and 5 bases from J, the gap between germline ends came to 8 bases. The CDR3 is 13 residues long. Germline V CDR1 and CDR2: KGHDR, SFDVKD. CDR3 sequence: CATSDRYQNIQYF. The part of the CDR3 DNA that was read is TGTGCCACCAGTGACCGGTACCAAAACATT.

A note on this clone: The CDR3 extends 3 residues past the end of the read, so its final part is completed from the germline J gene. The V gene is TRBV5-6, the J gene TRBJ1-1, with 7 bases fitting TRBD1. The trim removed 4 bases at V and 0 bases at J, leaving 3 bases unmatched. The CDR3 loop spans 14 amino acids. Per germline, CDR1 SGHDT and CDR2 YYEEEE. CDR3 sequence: CASSRGQMNTEAFF. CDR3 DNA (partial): TGTGCCAGCAGCAGGGGACAGATGAACACTGAA.

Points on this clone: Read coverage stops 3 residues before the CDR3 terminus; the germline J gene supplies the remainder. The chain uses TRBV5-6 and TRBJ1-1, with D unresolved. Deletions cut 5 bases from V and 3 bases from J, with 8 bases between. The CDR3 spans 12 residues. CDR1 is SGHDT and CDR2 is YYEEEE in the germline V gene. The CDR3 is CASRIKDTEAFF. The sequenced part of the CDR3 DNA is TGTGCCAGCAGGATCAAGGACACTGAA.

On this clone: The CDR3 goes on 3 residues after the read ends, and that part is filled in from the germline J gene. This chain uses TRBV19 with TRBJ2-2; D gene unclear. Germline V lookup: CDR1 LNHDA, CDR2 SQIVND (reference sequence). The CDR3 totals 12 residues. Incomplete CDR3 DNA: TGTGCCAGTAGTATGTTGACAAGTCGG. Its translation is CASSMLTSR. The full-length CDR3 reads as CASSMLTSRLFF.

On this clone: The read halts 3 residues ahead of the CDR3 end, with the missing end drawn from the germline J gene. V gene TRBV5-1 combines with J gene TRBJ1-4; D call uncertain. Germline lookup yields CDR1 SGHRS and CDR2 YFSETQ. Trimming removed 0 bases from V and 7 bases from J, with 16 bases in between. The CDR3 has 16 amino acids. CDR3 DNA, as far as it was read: TGCGCCAGCAGCTTGGAATCGGCCCGACAAAGTGAAAAA. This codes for CASSLESARQSEK. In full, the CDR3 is CASSLESARQSEKLFF.

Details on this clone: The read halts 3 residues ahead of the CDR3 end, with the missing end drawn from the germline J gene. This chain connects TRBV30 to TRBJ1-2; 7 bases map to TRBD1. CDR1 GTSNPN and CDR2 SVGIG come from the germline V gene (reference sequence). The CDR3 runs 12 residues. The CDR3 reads CAWSKNRGGYTF. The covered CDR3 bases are TGTGCCTGGAGTAAAAACAGGGGCGGC.

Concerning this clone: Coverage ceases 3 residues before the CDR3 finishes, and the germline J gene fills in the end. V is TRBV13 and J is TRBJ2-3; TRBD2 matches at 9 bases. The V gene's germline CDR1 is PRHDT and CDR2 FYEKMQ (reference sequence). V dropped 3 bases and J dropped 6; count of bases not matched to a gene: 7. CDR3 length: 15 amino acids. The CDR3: CASSLRAGGGDTQYF. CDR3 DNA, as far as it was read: TGTGCCAGCAGCTTGAGAGCGGGGGGCGGGGATACG.